What follows describes a single T cell receptor beta chain. The antigen remains undetermined. This entry is derived from a study of regulatory T cells in long-lasting Graves disease. CDR3 regions were amplified by Arm-PCR using iRepertoire HTBI primers to build TCR beta libraries. TCRdb independently ran MiXCR on the multiplex PCR reads; one entry per CDR3 protein. This sample has 370,000 or so distinct CDR3 sequences; around 15% occur once, and the top ten carry about 19%. In germline, CDR1 is DFQATT, CDR2 SNEGSKA (reference sequence). The CDR3 loop spans 13 amino acids. V was shortened by 8 bases and J by 2 bases, with 14 bases between the two germline ends. Study results and limitations: Persistent disease was characterized by preferential usage of TRBV28, TRBJ1-2 and TRBJ2-5.

As for time point: newly diagnosed GD, antithyroid drugs for less than 3 months. After RNA was extracted from PBMCs, the TCR library was made from it. This sample was shared with a second study, whose subject was T cells in Graves' hyperthyroidism and ophthalmopathy. According to that study: Carried out on the TCR CDR3, a first-round RT-PCR used the HTBI primer set. In the analysis, a 13 V-J model separated ophthalmopathy from stable hyperthyroidism.

V and J are TRBV20-1 and TRBJ2-3; D is uncertain. The input for sequencing was peripheral blood mononuclear cells (PBMCs), taken at new diagnosis, from a patient treated with antithyroid drugs. The receptor was derived from a woman under 30 with Graves disease. CDR3 DNA sequence: TGCAGTCCCTCTTCTCCCCTCACAGATACGCAGTATTTT. It encodes CSPSSPLTDTQYF.